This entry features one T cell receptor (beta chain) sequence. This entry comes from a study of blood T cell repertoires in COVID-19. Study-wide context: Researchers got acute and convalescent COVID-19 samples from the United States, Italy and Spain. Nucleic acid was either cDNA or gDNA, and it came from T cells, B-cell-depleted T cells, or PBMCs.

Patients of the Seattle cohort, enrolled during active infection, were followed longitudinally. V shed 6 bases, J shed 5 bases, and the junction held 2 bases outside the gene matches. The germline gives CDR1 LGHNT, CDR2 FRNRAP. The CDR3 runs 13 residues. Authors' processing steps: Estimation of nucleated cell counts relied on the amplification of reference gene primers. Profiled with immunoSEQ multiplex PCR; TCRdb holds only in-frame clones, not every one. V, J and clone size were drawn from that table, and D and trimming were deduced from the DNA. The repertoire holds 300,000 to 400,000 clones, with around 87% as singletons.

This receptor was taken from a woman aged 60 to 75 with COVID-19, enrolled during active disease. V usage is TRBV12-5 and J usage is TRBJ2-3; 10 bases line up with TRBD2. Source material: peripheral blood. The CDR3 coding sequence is TGTGCTAGTGGCTTAGCGGGGGGAGATACGCAGTATTTT. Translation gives CASGLAGGDTQYF.